These 21 T cell receptor beta chains originate from one sample sequenced in a study of blood T cell repertoires in COVID-19. Sequencing was performed with immunoSEQ multiplex PCR; in TCRdb, only in-frame clones are kept and a portion is missing. The repertoire holds about 250,000 clones, with 88% as singletons. Sequences were obtained from peripheral blood. These receptors all come from a woman aged 25 to 45 with COVID-19, enrolled during active disease.

CDR3 sequence: CASSESWGGTGELFF. The CDR3 region has the DNA TGTGCCAGCAGTGAATCTTGGGGGGGCACCGGGGAGCTGTTTTTT. This rearrangement joins TRBV6-4 to TRBJ2-2; 7 bases align to TRBD2. Unmatched junction bases numbered 5, after V lost 3 bases and J lost 4 bases. The germline V gene encodes CDR1 MRHNA and CDR2 SNTAGT. This CDR3 region has 15 residues.

This chain links TRBV11-2 with TRBJ2-2, with 12 nucleotides matching TRBD2. The CDR3 consists of 17 residues. With 4 bases clipped from V and 4 bases from J, the junction kept 7 bases outside the gene matches. Germline V gives CDR1 SGHAT, CDR2 FQNNGV. The CDR3 sequence is CASSSRTSGKGTGELFF. CDR3 in DNA: TGTGCCAGCAGCTCCCGGACTAGCGGGAAGGGCACCGGGGAGCTGTTTTTT.

This clone was found a few times. The chain has TRBV10-2 and TRBJ1-6; the match to TRBD1 covers 8 bases. CDR3 length: 16 residues. Trimming at V came to 0 bases and at J to 10 bases, leaving 8 bases not matched to a gene. Germline values: CDR1 WSHSY, CDR2 SAAADI. CDR3 amino acids: CASSESFQGAESPLHF. CDR3 DNA: TGCGCCAGCAGTGAGTCTTTTCAGGGGGCAGAATCACCCCTCCACTTT.

The chain recombines TRBV5-6 with TRBJ1-1; D gene uncertain. The germline CDR1 and CDR2 sequences are SGHDT and YYEEEE. The V end was cut by 2 bases, the J end by 0 bases, with 5 bases between. This CDR3 spans 13 amino acids. The DNA of the CDR3 is TGTGCCAGCAGCTTTTCTATGAACACTGAAGCTTTCTTT. As protein: CASSFSMNTEAFF.

The chain recombines TRBV29-1 with TRBJ2-1; 9 positions match TRBD2. Germline CDR1 and CDR2: SQVTM and ANQGSEA. J gave up 4 bases and V 5 bases, and 3 bases lay outside the gene matches. The CDR3 runs to 13 residues. CDR3 region: CSVRLAAYNEQFF. DNA for the CDR3: TGCAGCGTTCGACTAGCGGCGTACAATGAGCAGTTCTTC.

V usage is TRBV11-2 and J usage is TRBJ2-7, with a tentative D call TRBD1 (6 bases). The V end lost 1 base, the J end lost 4 bases, and 8 bases lay between the germline ends. The CDR3 has 13 residues. CDR1 and CDR2 (germline): SGHAT, FQNNGV. In DNA, the CDR3 is TGTGCCAGCAGCTTAGGAGGGGGTTACGAGCAGTACTTC. Translating it yields CASSLGGGYEQYF.

This clone was observed a few times. The DNA for the CDR3 is TGTGCCAGCAGCAGAGACGGCGGGGCCTACGAGCAGTACGTC. Translating it yields CASSRDGGAYEQYV. The genes are TRBV11-2 and TRBJ2-7, with a tentative D call TRBD2 (6 bases). CDR1 is SGHAT, CDR2 FQNNGV, per germline. The V gene lost 5 bases and the J gene lost 2 bases, with 13 bases spanning the gap. This CDR3 has 14 residues.

The rearrangement joins TRBV7-9 to TRBJ2-5, with TRBD2 matching 7 bases. The CDR3 extends over 16 amino acids. Germline V gene data show CDR1 as SEHNR and CDR2 as FQNEAQ (reference sequence). Losses at the gene ends were 1 base for V and 4 bases for J; bases not matched to a gene: 9. CDR3 in amino acids: CASSLGLSGISETQYF. The CDR3 DNA reads TGTGCCAGCAGCTTAGGGCTAAGCGGGATCTCAGAGACCCAGTACTTC.

The V call is TRBV5-1, the J call TRBJ2-1, with D possibly being TRBD1 (6 bases). With 4 bases removed from V and 9 bases from J, the gap between germline ends came to 23 bases. Germline CDR1 and CDR2: SGHRS and YFSETQ. CDR3 length: 16 residues. The CDR3 DNA reads as TGCGCCAGCAGCACGGCCGGGACACACCGAAATGGTGAGCAGTTCTTC. Residues: CASSTAGTHRNGEQFF.

The chain is built from TRBV2 and TRBJ2-5; 10 nucleotides agree with TRBD2. J gave up 3 bases and V 5 bases, and 6 bases lay outside the gene matches. CDR3 size: 15 residues. Germline CDR1 reads SNHLY; CDR2 reads FYNNEI. The CDR3 DNA reads as TGTGCCAGCAGTCGAGCGGGGGGGGCAAAAGAGACCCAGTACTTC. Translation gives CASSRAGGAKETQYF.

The rearrangement uses TRBV13 and TRBJ1-2; D is ambiguous. The V and J ends lost 0 bases and 4 bases respectively, with 6 bases between them. CDR3 length: 13 amino acids. The germline V gene encodes CDR1 PRHDT and CDR2 FYEKMQ (reference sequence). The CDR3 protein is CASSLGGVYGYTF. The CDR3 nucleotides are TGTGCCAGCAGCTTAGGAGGAGTCTATGGCTACACCTTC. Variable domain in full (rest from reference TRBV13 and TRBJ1-2): AAGVIQSPRHLIKEKRETATLKCYPIPRHDTVYWYQQGPGQDPQFLISFYEKMQSDKGSIPDRFSAQQFSDYHSELNMSSLELGDSALYFCASSLGGVYGYTFGSGTRLTVV.

This clone has only one observation. This chain connects TRBV6-6 to TRBJ1-5; 7 positions match TRBD1. V lost 7 bases and J lost 6; bases outside the gene matches: 9. This CDR3 is 14 amino acids long. Germline lookup yields CDR1 MNHNY and CDR2 SVGAGI (reference sequence). The CDR3 bases are TGTGCCAGCATTCACAGGGGTAGTAGTCAGCCCCAGCATTTT. It translates to CASIHRGSSQPQHF.

This clone was recorded once. The J gene is TRBJ1-2, the V gene TRBV14; perhaps TRBD1 as D (5 bases). V was trimmed by 4 bases and J by 3 bases, leaving 9 bases between them. CDR1 and CDR2 from the germline V gene are SGHDN and FVKESK. The CDR3 extends over 13 amino acids. This CDR3 is CASSPDTDYGYTF. CDR3 in DNA: TGTGCCAGCAGCCCGGACACTGACTATGGCTACACCTTC.

The chain uses TRBV27 and TRBJ1-4, with 8 positions matching TRBD1. CDR1 and CDR2 from the germline V gene are MNHEY and SMNVEV (reference sequence). The CDR3 has 14 amino acids. V shed 2 bases and J 7 bases; nucleotides not matched to a gene: 3. The CDR3: CASSLLQGGEKLFF. CDR3 DNA: TGTGCCAGCAGTTTACTACAGGGGGGTGAAAAACTGTTTTTT.

The chain links TRBV7-9 to TRBJ2-5, with TRBD1 matching 7 bases. The V gene end was trimmed by 5 bases and the J gene end by 2 bases; junction bases not matched to a gene: 8. The CDR3 loop spans 15 amino acids. The germline gives CDR1 SEHNR, CDR2 FQNEAQ (reference sequence). DNA of the CDR3: TGTGCCAGCAGCATATGGGACAGATCTCAAGAGACCCAGTACTTC. It translates to CASSIWDRSQETQYF.

The V and J genes are TRBV7-9 and TRBJ2-3, with 10 bases identical to TRBD1. The CDR3 spans 16 residues. Germline trimming cut 5 bases from V and 1 base from J; bases unmatched to any gene: 6. Germline values: CDR1 SEHNR, CDR2 FQNEAQ (reference sequence). The CDR3, as DNA: TGTGCCAGCAGCCCAATGACAGGGGGCGGCACAGATACGCAGTATTTT. Amino acids: CASSPMTGGGTDTQYF.

This CDR3 is CASSRPGQKLDEQFF. The DNA of the CDR3 is TGTGCCAGCAGCAGACCGGGACAGAAGTTGGATGAGCAGTTCTTC. The rearrangement joins TRBV3-1 (or the pseudogene TRBV3-2) to TRBJ2-1; TRBD1 matches 7 bases. The germline CDR1 and CDR2 sequences are LGHDT and YNNKEL (reference sequence). J lost 8 bases, V lost 5 bases, and 12 bases had no gene match. There are 15 residues in the CDR3.

This clone was found once. The rearrangement links TRBV18 to TRBJ1-1; 8 bases map to TRBD1. This CDR3 has 15 amino acids. V gave up 5 bases and J gave up 5 bases; unmatched junction bases: 10. Germline CDR1 and CDR2: KGHSH and LQKENI. In DNA, the CDR3 is TGTGCCAGCTCAAGTACTCAGGGGGCCGGAACTGAAGCTTTCTTT. This sequence encodes CASSSTQGAGTEAFF.

About this clone itself: Other DNA sequences from this sample encode an identical CDR3 as well. The chain has TRBV5-1 and TRBJ1-1; weak D call: TRBD1 (5 bases). V lost 4 bases, J lost 1 base, and 8 bases lay in between. Per germline, CDR1 SGHRS and CDR2 YFSETQ. The CDR3 length is 13 residues. The CDR3 DNA sequence: TGCGCCAGCAGCCGTACAGGGAACACTGAAGCTTTCTTT. Amino acid sequence: CASSRTGNTEAFF.

In this sample, this clone turned up a few times. The V call is TRBV23-1, the J call TRBJ1-1; D might be TRBD1 (5 bases). TRBV23-1 is given ORF status, its function remaining uncertain. V was shortened by 2 bases and J by 1 base, with 17 bases between the two germline ends. This CDR3 region has 17 residues. CDR3 amino acids: CASSQLGQGNRNTEAFF. The DNA for the CDR3 is TGCGCCAGCAGTCAACTTGGTCAGGGCAATCGGAACACTGAAGCTTTCTTT.

V and J are TRBV14 and TRBJ2-7; the match to TRBD2 covers 7 bases. CDR1 is SGHDN and CDR2 is FVKESK in the germline V gene. The CDR3 is 18 amino acids. V lost 3 bases to trimming and J lost 2 bases; unmatched junction nucleotides: 16. In DNA form, the CDR3 reads TGTGCCAGCAGCCACAAAGAGGAGGGCCTAGCGGACACCTACGAGCAGTACGTC. It encodes CASSHKEEGLADTYEQYV.